These 24 T cell receptor beta chains share one sample of origin, sequenced in a study of OX40 agonist ivuxolimab in advanced cancers. Data came from immunoSEQ multiplex PCR; TCRdb stores just in-frame clones and leaves some out. The sample includes more than 45,000 clones, 88% seen only once; the top ten take 5.5% to 7%. Specimen: CD4+ or CD8+ T cells sorted from blood, collected in a trial of the OX40 agonist ivuxolimab. These receptors originate from an adult with an advanced solid tumor such as melanoma, head and neck, liver or kidney cancer.

This chain uses TRBV5-4 with TRBJ2-1; 8 bases are a match to TRBD2. J was trimmed by 4 bases and V by 0 bases; bases with no gene match: 9. The CDR3 length is 17 residues. Germline lookup yields CDR1 SGHNT and CDR2 YYREEE (reference sequence). CDR3 in amino acids: CASSLGLAGRRYNEQFF. The CDR3 nucleotides are TGTGCCAGCAGCTTGGGCCTAGCGGGCAGAAGGTACAATGAGCAGTTCTTC.

The chain employs TRBV19 and TRBJ2-3; 7 bases line up with TRBD1. Trimming at V came to 6 bases and at J to 5 bases, leaving 14 bases not matched to a gene. Germline-derived CDR1 and CDR2 are LNHDA and SQIVND (reference sequence). CDR3 size: 16 residues. Here the CDR3 reads CASSPGQLRLRDTQYF. CDR3 nucleotide sequence: TGTGCCAGTAGCCCGGGACAGTTGAGATTAAGAGATACGCAGTATTTT.

This chain uses TRBV28 with TRBJ2-2, with D perhaps matching TRBD2 (5 bases). Trimming cost V 6 bases and J 6 bases, with 17 bases left between them. CDR1 MDHEN and CDR2 SYDVKM come from the germline V gene. CDR3 length equals 15 residues. The CDR3 sequence: CASRPPPGSAGELFF. The DNA of the CDR3 is TGTGCCAGCAGACCACCCCCTGGTAGCGCCGGGGAGCTGTTTTTT.

CDR3 nucleotides: TGTGCCAGCGAAGGTGGACATCGGGATACGCAGTATTTT. Translating it yields CASEGGHRDTQYF. This chain links TRBV6-1 with TRBJ2-3; D might be TRBD1 (5 bases). V gave up 8 bases and J gave up 6 bases, with 15 bases separating them. This CDR3 has 13 residues. The germline V gene has CDR1 MNHNS and CDR2 SASEGT.

As concerns this clone: A junction end diverges from the germline sequence, so it may reflect a read error. The gene calls are TRBV11-3 and TRBJ2-3, with D tentatively TRBD2 (6 bases). The V gene's germline CDR1 is SGHNT and CDR2 YENEEA. CDR3 length: 16 amino acids. CDR3: CASSHNRDLGTDTRYF. The CDR3 bases are TGTGCCAGCAGCCACAACCGGGACTTGGGCACAGATACGCGGTATTTT.

The CDR3 bases are TGTGCCAGCGGGATAGGACTCCTGAACACTGAAGCTTTCTTT. It translates to CASGIGLLNTEAFF. The V gene is TRBV7-2, the J gene TRBJ1-1; D ambiguous. In germline, CDR1 is SGHTA, CDR2 FQGNSA. The CDR3 is 14 amino acids. Trimming removed 8 bases from V and 0 bases from J, with 13 bases in between.

This clone was detected only once. The CDR3 loop is CASSPRTSGSSYEQYF. The CDR3 nucleotides are TGTGCCAGCAGTCCTAGGACTAGCGGGAGTTCCTACGAGCAGTACTTC. The V call is TRBV2, the J call TRBJ2-7, with 13 nucleotides matching TRBD2. The CDR3 consists of 16 residues. Germline V gene data show CDR1 as SNHLY and CDR2 as FYNNEI. V lost 5 bases to trimming and J lost 1 base; unmatched junction nucleotides: 5. Supplemented by reference TRBV2 and TRBJ2-7, the full variable domain reads EPEVTQTPSHQVTQMGQEVILRCVPISNHLYFYWYRQILGQKVEFLVSFYNNEISEKSEIFDDQFSVERPDGSNFTLKIRSTKLEDSAMYFCASSPRTSGSSYEQYFGPGTRLTVT.

This clone has only one observation. The V gene is TRBV19, the J gene TRBJ2-1; 8 bases agree with TRBD2. Losses at the gene ends were 5 bases for V and 2 bases for J; bases not matched to a gene: 8. The CDR3 extends over 16 amino acids. Germline values: CDR1 LNHDA, CDR2 SQIVND (reference sequence). The CDR3 coding sequence is TGTGCCAGTAGTCGACCGCTAGCGGGCGCCTACAATGAGCAGTTCTTC. Protein sequence: CASSRPLAGAYNEQFF. Full variable domain (remainder filled in from reference TRBV19 and TRBJ2-1): DGGITQSPKYLFRKEGQNVTLSCEQNLNHDAMYWYRQDPGQGLRLIYYSQIVNDFQKGDIAEGYSVSREKKESFPLTVTSAQKNPTAFYLCASSRPLAGAYNEQFFGPGTRLTVL.

V gene TRBV28 combines with J gene TRBJ2-2; maybe TRBD1 (5 bases). The CDR3 is 15 amino acids. V shed 6 bases and J shed 1 base, with 12 bases lying between them. In germline, CDR1 is MDHEN, CDR2 SYDVKM. CDR3 nucleotides: TGTGCCAGCAGCCCGGACACACTGAACACCGGGGAGCTGTTTTTT. Its protein is CASSPDTLNTGELFF.

The rearrangement links TRBV10-1 to TRBJ2-3; D call uncertain. The CDR3 is made up of 14 amino acids. Germline V CDR1 and CDR2: WNHNN, SYGVQD (reference sequence). Trimming left V 3 bases short and J 0 bases short, with 7 bases between. CDR3 amino acids: CASSEATSTDTQYF. CDR3 nucleotides: TGCGCCAGCAGTGAAGCGACCAGCACAGATACGCAGTATTTT.

The rearrangement uses TRBV10-2 and TRBJ2-7; D is unclear. The ends were cut back, 7 bases at V and 3 bases at J, with 19 bases in the middle. The germline V gene encodes CDR1 WSHSY and CDR2 SAAADI. The CDR3 has 15 residues. CDR3 DNA sequence: TGCGCCAGCACTTCCGGTAGGGCACTGGACTACGAGCAGTACTTC. The encoded protein is CASTSGRALDYEQYF.

This clone was detected once. V and J are TRBV30 and TRBJ1-3; D unclear. In germline, CDR1 is GTSNPN, CDR2 SVGIG (reference sequence). V was trimmed by 3 bases and J by 2 bases, leaving 14 bases between them. The CDR3 is made up of 15 amino acids. The CDR3 protein is CAWRGKGLAGNTIYF. The CDR3 DNA is TGTGCCTGGAGAGGGAAGGGTCTCGCTGGAAACACCATATATTTT.

The CDR3 region is CASSPQTDTGELFF. In nucleotides, the CDR3 is TGTGCCAGCTCACCACAGACCGACACCGGGGAGCTGTTTTTT. The chain has TRBV18 and TRBJ2-2, with D unclear. This CDR3 has 14 amino acids. Germline V gives CDR1 KGHSH, CDR2 LQKENI. V gave up 1 base and J gave up 3 bases, with 6 bases separating them.

This rearrangement joins TRBV30 to TRBJ2-1, with TRBD2 matching 9 bases. Germline V lookup: CDR1 GTSNPN, CDR2 SVGIG (reference sequence). This CDR3 comprises 14 residues. With V trimmed by 6 bases and J by 7 bases, 10 bases remained unmatched. The DNA for the CDR3 is TGTGCCTGCTCCCCGGGACTAGCTGATAATGAGCAGTTCTTC. Translating it yields CACSPGLADNEQFF.

The rearrangement uses TRBV6-1 and TRBJ1-4, with a possible D match to TRBD1 (5 bases). This CDR3 region has 15 residues. V shed 5 bases and J shed 5 bases, with 15 bases lying between them. From germline, CDR1 is MNHNS and CDR2 SASEGT. The CDR3 DNA follows: TGTGCCAGCAGTCCCCAGGGCCCCCCGAATGAAAAACTGTTTTTT. Translated, it gives CASSPQGPPNEKLFF.

This rearrangement joins TRBV23-1 to TRBJ2-1; possibly TRBD2 for D (6 bases). TRBV23-1 is noted as an ORF with a role that remains uncertain. The CDR3 has 17 residues. V was shortened by 0 bases and J by 1 base, with 13 bases between the two germline ends. CDR3 residues: CASSQSVLSGSYNEQFF. CDR3 coding DNA: TGCGCCAGCAGTCAATCCGTACTCAGCGGGTCCTACAATGAGCAGTTCTTC.

Comments on this clone: The same CDR3 also results from other DNA sequences found in this sample. J is TRBJ2-1 and V is TRBV7-3; 8 nucleotides line up with TRBD2. The CDR3 has 15 amino acids. CDR1 and CDR2 from the germline V gene are SGHTA and FQGTGA. V shed 4 bases, J shed 2 bases, and the junction held 4 bases outside the gene matches. The CDR3: CASSSTSGTYNEQFF. The CDR3 DNA follows: TGTGCCAGCAGCTCAACTAGCGGCACCTACAATGAGCAGTTCTTC.

CDR3 sequence (DNA): TGTGCCAGCAGGGAAGGGGACATGAACACTGAAGCTTTCTTT. Its protein is CASREGDMNTEAFF. The J gene is TRBJ1-1, the V gene TRBV9; maybe TRBD1 (6 bases). The CDR3 totals 14 residues. The germline CDR1 and CDR2 sequences are SGDLS and YYNGEE. Trimming stripped 5 bases from V and 0 bases from J, with 11 bases between.

The V gene is TRBV28, the J gene TRBJ1-2; possible D gene TRBD1, 5 bases. The CDR3 extends over 14 amino acids. Between the trimmed V and J ends, which lost 5 bases and 8 bases, there was a span of 18 bases. CDR1 and CDR2 from the germline V gene are MDHEN and SYDVKM. The CDR3 DNA reads as TGTGCCAGCAGTAAAACACGGGGCCGGGGAGGCTACACCTTC. The encoded protein is CASSKTRGRGGYTF.

The rearrangement links TRBV19 to TRBJ2-7, with 10 bases that match TRBD1. Germline CDR1 is LNHDA and CDR2 is SQIVND (reference sequence). V lost 8 bases and J lost 4; bases outside the gene matches: 11. This CDR3 is 15 amino acids long. The CDR3: CASRRFGTGVYEQYF. In DNA, the CDR3 is TGTGCCAGTCGCCGCTTCGGGACAGGGGTTTACGAGCAGTACTTC.

This clone was picked up one time. The V call is TRBV28, the J call TRBJ1-5; tentative D call: TRBD1 (6 bases). Germline assignment: CDR1 MDHEN and CDR2 SYDVKM. CDR3 length: 13 residues. V was pared by 4 bases and J by 4 bases, with 8 bases between. Written as DNA, the CDR3 is TGTGCCAGCAGTTCCACAGGGAATCAGCCCCAGCATTTT. Translated, it gives CASSSTGNQPQHF.

The chain has TRBV19 and TRBJ2-2, with a weak D call TRBD2 (6 bases). Germline lookup yields CDR1 LNHDA and CDR2 SQIVND (reference sequence). The CDR3 runs to 14 residues. V lost 5 bases and J lost 7, with 14 bases in between. CDR3 coding DNA: TGTGCCAGTAGTCCCCGGACTATGAGCGGGGAGCTGTTTTTT. This gives the protein CASSPRTMSGELFF.

This clone was recorded only once. The chain is built from TRBV9 and TRBJ2-6, with D perhaps matching TRBD1 or TRBD2 (5 bases each). This CDR3 region has 18 residues. CDR1 and CDR2 (germline): SGDLS, YYNGEE. Deletions cut 1 base from V and 0 bases from J, with 14 bases between. CDR3 in amino acids: CASSVKGRTLSGANVLTF. CDR3 nucleotides: TGTGCCAGCAGCGTAAAGGGACGGACCCTCTCTGGGGCCAACGTCCTGACTTTC.

The V gene is TRBV10-3, the J gene TRBJ2-2; 9 bases agree with TRBD1. The germline V gene encodes CDR1 ENHRY and CDR2 SYGVKD. The CDR3 has 14 residues. V lost 7 bases, J lost 7 bases, and 7 bases stayed unmatched. The DNA of the CDR3 is TGTGCCATCACAGCGGGACAGGGACTCGGGGAGCTGTTTTTT. Its translation is CAITAGQGLGELFF.